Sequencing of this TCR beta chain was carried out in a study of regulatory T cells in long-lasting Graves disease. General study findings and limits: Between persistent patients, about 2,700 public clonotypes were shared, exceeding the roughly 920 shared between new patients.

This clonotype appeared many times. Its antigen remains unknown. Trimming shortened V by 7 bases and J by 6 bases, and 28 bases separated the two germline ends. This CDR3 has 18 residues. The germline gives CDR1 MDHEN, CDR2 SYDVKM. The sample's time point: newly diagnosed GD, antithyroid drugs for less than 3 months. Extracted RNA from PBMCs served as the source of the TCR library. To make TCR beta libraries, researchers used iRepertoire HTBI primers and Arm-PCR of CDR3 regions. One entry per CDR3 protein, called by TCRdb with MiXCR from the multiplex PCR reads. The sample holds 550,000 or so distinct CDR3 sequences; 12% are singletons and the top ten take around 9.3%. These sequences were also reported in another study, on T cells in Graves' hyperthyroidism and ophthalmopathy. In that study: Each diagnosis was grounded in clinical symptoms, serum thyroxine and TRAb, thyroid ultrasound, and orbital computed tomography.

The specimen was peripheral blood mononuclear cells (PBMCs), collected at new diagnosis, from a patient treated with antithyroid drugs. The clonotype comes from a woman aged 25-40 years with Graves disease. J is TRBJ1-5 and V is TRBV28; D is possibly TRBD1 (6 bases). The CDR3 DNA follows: TGTGCCAGCACGGAAGCAGGGGTGACCGCCGGTCAGGCTCAGCCCCAGCATTTT. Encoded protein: CASTEAGVTAGQAQPQHF.